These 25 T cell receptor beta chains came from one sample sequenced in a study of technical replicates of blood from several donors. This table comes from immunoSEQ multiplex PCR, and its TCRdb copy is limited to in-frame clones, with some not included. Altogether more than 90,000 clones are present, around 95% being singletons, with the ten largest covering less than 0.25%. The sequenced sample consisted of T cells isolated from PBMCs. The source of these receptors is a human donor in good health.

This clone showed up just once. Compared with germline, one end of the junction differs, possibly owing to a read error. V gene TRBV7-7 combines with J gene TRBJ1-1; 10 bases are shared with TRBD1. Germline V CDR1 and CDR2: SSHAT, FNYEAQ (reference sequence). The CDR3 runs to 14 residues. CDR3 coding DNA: TGTGCTAGCAGCTCGACAGGGGGCAACACTGAAGCTTTCTTT. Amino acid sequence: CASSSTGGNTEAFF. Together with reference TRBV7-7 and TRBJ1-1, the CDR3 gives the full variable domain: GAGVSQSPRYKVTKRGQDVTLRCDPISSHATLYWYQQALGQGPEFLTYFNYEAQPDKSGLPSDRFSAERPEGSISTLTIQRTEQRDSAMYRCASSSTGGNTEAFFGQGTRLTVV.

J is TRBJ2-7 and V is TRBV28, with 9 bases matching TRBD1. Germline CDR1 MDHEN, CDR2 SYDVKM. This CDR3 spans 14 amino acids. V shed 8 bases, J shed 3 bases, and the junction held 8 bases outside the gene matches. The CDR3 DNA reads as TGTGCCAGCGCTACCGGGACAGGGTTCTACGAGCAGTACTTC. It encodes CASATGTGFYEQYF.

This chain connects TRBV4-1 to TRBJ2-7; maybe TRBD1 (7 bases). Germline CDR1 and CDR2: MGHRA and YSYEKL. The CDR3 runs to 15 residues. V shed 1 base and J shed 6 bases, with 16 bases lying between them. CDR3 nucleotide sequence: TGCGCCAGCAGCCAAGTAACCAGGGGGGTACGCGAGCAGTACTTC. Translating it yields CASSQVTRGVREQYF.

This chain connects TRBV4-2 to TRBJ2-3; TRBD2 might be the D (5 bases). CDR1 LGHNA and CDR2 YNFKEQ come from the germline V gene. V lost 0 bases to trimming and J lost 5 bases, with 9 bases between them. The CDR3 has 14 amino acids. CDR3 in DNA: TGTGCCAGCAGCCAAGAGCGGGTTTTAGATACGCAGTATTTT. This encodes CASSQERVLDTQYF.

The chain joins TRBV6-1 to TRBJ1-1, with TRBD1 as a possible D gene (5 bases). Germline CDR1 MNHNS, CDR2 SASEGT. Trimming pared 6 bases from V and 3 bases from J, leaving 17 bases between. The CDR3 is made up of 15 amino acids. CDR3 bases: TGTGCCAGCAGAACTCCCTGGGGGAGGGACACTGAAGCTTTCTTT. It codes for CASRTPWGRDTEAFF.

CDR3 sequence reads: CASQQGPNEKLFF. CDR3 nucleotides: TGTGCCAGCCAACAGGGCCCTAATGAAAAACTGTTTTTT. This chain joins TRBV18 and TRBJ1-4; maybe TRBD1 (6 bases). The CDR3 has 13 residues. CDR1 is KGHSH, CDR2 LQKENI, per germline. Deletions cut 8 bases from V and 3 bases from J, with 10 bases between.

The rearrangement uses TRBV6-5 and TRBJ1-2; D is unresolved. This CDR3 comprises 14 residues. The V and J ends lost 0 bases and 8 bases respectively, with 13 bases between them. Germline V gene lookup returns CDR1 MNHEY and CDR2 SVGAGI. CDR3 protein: CASSYSTEQRGYTF. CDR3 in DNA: TGTGCCAGCAGTTACTCGACTGAGCAGCGGGGCTACACCTTC.

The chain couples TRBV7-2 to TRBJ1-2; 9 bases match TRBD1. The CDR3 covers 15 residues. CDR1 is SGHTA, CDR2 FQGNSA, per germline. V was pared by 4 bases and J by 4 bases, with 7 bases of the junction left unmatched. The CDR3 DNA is TGTGCCAGCAGCTCCGGGACAGGGAAAGCCTATGGCTACACCTTC. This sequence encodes CASSSGTGKAYGYTF.

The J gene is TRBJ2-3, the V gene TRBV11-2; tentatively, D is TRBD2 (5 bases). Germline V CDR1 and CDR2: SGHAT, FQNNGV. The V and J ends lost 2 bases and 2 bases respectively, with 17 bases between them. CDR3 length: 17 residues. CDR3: CASSLWPLALITDTQYF. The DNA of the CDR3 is TGTGCCAGCAGCTTATGGCCGTTAGCGTTGATCACAGATACGCAGTATTTT.

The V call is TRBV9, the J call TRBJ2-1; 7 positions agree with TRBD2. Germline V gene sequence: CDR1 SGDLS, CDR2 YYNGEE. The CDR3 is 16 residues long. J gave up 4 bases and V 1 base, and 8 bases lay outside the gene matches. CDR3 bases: TGTGCCAGCAGCGTACCTCTAGCGGATACATACAATGAGCAGTTCTTC. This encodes CASSVPLADTYNEQFF.

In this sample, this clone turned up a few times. The CDR3 DNA sequence: TGTGCCAGCAGTTCCCCCCTGGGCCCTCGAGAGCAGTTCTTC. Protein sequence: CASSSPLGPREQFF. The genes are TRBV28 and TRBJ2-1; D remains ambiguous. This CDR3 has 14 amino acids. Germline loops: CDR1 MDHEN, CDR2 SYDVKM. V was clipped by 4 bases and J by 10 bases, with 17 bases between them.

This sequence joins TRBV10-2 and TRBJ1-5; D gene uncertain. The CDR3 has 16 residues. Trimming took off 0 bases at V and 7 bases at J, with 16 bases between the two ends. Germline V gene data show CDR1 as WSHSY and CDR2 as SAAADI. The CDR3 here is CASSESLAVANQPQHF. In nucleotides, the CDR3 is TGCGCCAGCAGTGAGTCGCTAGCAGTGGCCAACCAGCCCCAGCATTTT.

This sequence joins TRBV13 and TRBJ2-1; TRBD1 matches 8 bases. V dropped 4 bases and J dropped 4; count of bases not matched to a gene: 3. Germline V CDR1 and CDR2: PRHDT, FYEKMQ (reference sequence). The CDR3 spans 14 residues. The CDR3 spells CASSSGQVYNEQFF. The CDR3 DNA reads TGTGCCAGCAGCTCGGGACAGGTATACAATGAGCAGTTCTTC.

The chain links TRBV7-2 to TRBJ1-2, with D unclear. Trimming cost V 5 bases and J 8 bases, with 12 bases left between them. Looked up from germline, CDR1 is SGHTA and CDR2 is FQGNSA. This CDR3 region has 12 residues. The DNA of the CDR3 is TGTGCCAGCAGCCTCACTATTGGGGGCTACACCTTC. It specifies CASSLTIGGYTF.

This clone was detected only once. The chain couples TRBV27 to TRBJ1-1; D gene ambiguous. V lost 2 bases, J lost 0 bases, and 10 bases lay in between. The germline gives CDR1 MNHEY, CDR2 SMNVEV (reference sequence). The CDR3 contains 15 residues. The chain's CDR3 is CASSLEESMNTEAFF. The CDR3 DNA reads TGTGCCAGCAGTTTAGAGGAGTCCATGAACACTGAAGCTTTCTTT.

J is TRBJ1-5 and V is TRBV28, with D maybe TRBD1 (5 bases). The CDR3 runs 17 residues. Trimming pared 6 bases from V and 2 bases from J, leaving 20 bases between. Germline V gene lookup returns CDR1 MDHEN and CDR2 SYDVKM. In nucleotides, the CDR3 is TGTGCCAGCAGCCGCCGCGCAAGGGGATTGGGCAATCAGCCCCAGCATTTT. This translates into CASSRRARGLGNQPQHF. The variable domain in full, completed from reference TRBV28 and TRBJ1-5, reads DVKVTQSSRYLVKRTGEKVFLECVQDMDHENMFWYRQDPGLGLRLIYFSYDVKMKEKGDIPEGYSVSREKKERFSLILESASTNQTSMYLCASSRRARGLGNQPQHFGDGTRLSIL.

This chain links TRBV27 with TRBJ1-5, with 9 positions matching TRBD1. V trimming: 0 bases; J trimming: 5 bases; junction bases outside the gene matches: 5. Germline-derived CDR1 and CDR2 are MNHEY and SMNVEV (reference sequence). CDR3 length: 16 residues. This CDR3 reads CASSLSRTGVHQPQHF. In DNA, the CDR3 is TGTGCCAGCAGTTTATCGCGGACAGGGGTTCATCAGCCCCAGCATTTT.

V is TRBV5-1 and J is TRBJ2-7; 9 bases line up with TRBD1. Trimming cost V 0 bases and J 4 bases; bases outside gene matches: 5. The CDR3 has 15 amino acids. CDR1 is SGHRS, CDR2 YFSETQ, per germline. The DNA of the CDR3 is TGCGCCAGCAGCTTGGGGCCGGGACAGGGATACGAGCAGTACTTC. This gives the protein CASSLGPGQGYEQYF.

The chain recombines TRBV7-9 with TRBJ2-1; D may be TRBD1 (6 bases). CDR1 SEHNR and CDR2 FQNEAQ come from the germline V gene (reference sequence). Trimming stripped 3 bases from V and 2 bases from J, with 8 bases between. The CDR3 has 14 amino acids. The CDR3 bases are TGTGCCAGCAGCTTTTGGGACACCTACAATGAGCAGTTCTTC. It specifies CASSFWDTYNEQFF.

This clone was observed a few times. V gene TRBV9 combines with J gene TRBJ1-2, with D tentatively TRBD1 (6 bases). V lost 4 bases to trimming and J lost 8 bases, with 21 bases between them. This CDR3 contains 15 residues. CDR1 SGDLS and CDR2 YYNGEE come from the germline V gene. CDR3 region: CASSSRPNTGSGYTF. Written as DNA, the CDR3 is TGTGCCAGCAGCTCTCGACCGAATACAGGGAGCGGCTACACCTTC.

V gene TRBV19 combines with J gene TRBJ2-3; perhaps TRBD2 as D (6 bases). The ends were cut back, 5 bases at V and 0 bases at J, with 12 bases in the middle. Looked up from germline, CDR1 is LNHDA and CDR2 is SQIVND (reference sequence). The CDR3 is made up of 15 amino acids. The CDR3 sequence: CASSPRDSSTDTQYF. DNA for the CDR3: TGTGCCAGTAGTCCCCGGGACTCCAGCACAGATACGCAGTATTTT.

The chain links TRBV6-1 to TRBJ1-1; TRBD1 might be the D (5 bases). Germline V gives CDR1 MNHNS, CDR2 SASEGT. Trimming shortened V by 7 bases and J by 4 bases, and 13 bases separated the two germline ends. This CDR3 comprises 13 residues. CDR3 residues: CASNLRGTTEAFF. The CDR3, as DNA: TGTGCCAGCAATCTCCGGGGGACCACTGAAGCTTTCTTT.

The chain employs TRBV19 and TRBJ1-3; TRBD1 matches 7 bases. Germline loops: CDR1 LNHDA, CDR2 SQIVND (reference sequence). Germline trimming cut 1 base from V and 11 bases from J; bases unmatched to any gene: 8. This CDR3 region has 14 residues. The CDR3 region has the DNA TGTGCCAGTAGTATAGGGGAGCGGCAGGGGGCCATATATTTT. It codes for CASSIGERQGAIYF.

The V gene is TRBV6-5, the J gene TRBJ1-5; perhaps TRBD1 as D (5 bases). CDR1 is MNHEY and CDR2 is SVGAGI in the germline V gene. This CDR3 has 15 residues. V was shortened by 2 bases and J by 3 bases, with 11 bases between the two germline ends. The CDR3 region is CASSYNRQSNQPQHF. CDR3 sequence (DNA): TGTGCCAGCAGTTACAACCGACAGTCCAATCAGCCCCAGCATTTT.

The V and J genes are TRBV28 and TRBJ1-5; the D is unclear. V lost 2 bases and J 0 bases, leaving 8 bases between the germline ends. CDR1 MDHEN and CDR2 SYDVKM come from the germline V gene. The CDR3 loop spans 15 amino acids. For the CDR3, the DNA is TGTGCCAGCAGTTTAGACATGATTAGCAATCAGCCCCAGCATTTT. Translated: CASSLDMISNQPQHF.